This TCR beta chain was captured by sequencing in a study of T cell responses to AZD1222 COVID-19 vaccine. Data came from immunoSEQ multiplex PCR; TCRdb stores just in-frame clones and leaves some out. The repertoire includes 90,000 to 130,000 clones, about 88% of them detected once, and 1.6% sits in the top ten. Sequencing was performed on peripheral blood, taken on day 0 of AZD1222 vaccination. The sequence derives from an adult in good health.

In DNA, the CDR3 is TGTGCCTGGAGTCCCGGGGTGTTCGGCTACACCTTC. This sequence encodes CAWSPGVFGYTF. V is TRBV30 and J is TRBJ1-2, with D unresolved. V dropped 2 bases and J dropped 8 bases, with 12 bases sitting between them. CDR1 GTSNPN and CDR2 SVGIG come from the germline V gene (reference sequence). The CDR3 totals 12 residues.